These T cell receptor beta chains were read from a single sample in a study of cytomegalovirus exposure and HLA in healthy donors. This table comes from immunoSEQ multiplex PCR, and its TCRdb copy is limited to in-frame clones, with some not included. The sample lists 60,000 to 75,000 clones, approximately 74% seen once, with 22% in the top ten. Sequenced input: PBMCs. Receptors originate from a woman in her thirties in good health and CMV-seropositive. The conserved cysteine and the conserved F or W are not part of the CDR3 here. Fields, in order: clone size, V gene, D gene, J gene, CDR3 protein. A D gene is named only where the DNA matches it firmly. Size is omitted from some rows. Given values are once, few, many or a class for expanded clones.

-	TRBV15	TRBD1	TRBJ1-5	ATTRGRGNNQPQH
-	TRBV29-1	-	TRBJ2-7	SVEGGPGLLFSEQY
-	TRBV6-5	-	TRBJ1-4	ASKDSRNEKLF
-	TRBV11-1	TRBD1	TRBJ2-7	ASSPTDRGHEQY
-	TRBV20-1	TRBD1	TRBJ2-5	RDRKETQY
-	TRBV6-5	-	TRBJ2-7	ASSYSRAQYEQY
-	TRBV7-8	-	TRBJ2-5	ASSLDGQETQY
once	TRBV30	TRBD1	TRBJ1-1	AWTGTGGMNTEAF
-	TRBV5-6	TRBD2	TRBJ2-7	ASSFRSLAGLYEQY
-	TRBV6-6	TRBD1	TRBJ2-5	ASSRFRRTGRETQY
-	TRBV28	TRBD2	TRBJ2-7	ATLAGTSYEQY
many	TRBV7-2	-	TRBJ1-1	ASSDLGAEAF
-	TRBV7-9	TRBD1	TRBJ2-1	ASVRTGVLNEQF
-	TRBV15	-	TRBJ2-1	ATSRGRDSYEQF
once	TRBV28	-	TRBJ2-7	ASSSPAEPSYEQY
-	TRBV5-1	-	TRBJ2-7	ASSLDPFYEQY
-	TRBV5-4	TRBD1	TRBJ1-2	ASRGIGTGAGYT